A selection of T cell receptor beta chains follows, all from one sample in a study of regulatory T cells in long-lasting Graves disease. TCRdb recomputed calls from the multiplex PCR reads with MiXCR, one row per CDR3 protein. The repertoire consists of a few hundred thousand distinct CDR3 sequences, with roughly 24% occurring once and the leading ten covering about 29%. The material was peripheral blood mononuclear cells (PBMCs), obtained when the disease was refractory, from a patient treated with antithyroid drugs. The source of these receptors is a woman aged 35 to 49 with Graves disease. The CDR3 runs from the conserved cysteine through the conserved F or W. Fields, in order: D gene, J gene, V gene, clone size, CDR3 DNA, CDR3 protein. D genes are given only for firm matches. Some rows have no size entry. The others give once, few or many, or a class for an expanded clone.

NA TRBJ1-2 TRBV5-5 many TGTGCCAGCAGCTTCCAGGGAGACTATGGCTACACCTTC CASSFQGDYGYTF
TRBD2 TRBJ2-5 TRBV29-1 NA TGCAGCGTTGAAACGTCGCGACTAGCGGATCAAGAGACCCAGTACTTC CSVETSRLADQETQYF
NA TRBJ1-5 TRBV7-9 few TGTGCCAGCAGCTTAAACGACGGAAGCAATCAGCCCCAGCATTTT CASSLNDGSNQPQHF
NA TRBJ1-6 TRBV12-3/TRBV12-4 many TGTGCCAGCAGGCTTTTCTCCCTCGGCAGGGTCGCCGATAATTCACCCCTCCACTTT CASRLFSLGRVADNSPLHF
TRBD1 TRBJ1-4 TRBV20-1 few TGCAGTGCCATGGACGGACAGGGAGGGGAAAAACTGTTTTTT CSAMDGQGGEKLFF
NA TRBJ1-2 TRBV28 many TGTGCCAGCAGCGACTCAGGAGGCGGCTACACCTTC CASSDSGGGYTF
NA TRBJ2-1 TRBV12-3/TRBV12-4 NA TGTGCCAGCAGTGGCCGGGGACGAAATGAGCAGTTCTTC CASSGRGRNEQFF
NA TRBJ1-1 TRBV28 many TGTGCCAGCAGTTTCGGGGGGAAACATACTGAAGCTTTCTTT CASSFGGKHTEAFF
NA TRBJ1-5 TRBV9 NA TGTGCCAGCAGCGTAGGCGGGGGCAATCAGCCCCAGCATTTT CASSVGGGNQPQHF
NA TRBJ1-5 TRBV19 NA TGTGCCAGTAGTATGATCCAGCTCCATCAGCCCCAGCATTTT CASSMIQLHQPQHF
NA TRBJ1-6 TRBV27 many TGTGCCAGCAGTCCCGTAGTCGGTTCACCCCTCCACTTT CASSPVVGSPLHF
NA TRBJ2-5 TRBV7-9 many TGTGCCAGCAGCTTAGTTCAGGGGAGAGAGACCCAGTACTTC CASSLVQGRETQYF
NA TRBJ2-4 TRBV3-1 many TGTGCCAGCAGTCCCAAACTTGGCATTCAGTACTTC CASSPKLGIQYF
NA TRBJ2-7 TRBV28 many TGTGCCAGCAGTTCATCCGGGACCGGGTTTTTCGGAGAGCAGTACTTC CASSSSGTGFFGEQYF
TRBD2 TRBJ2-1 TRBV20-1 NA TGCAGTGTTCCCATTGGGGCGGGAGACTACAATGAGCAGTTCTTC CSVPIGAGDYNEQFF